The text below deals with one TCR beta chain. With 4 bases clipped from V and 6 bases from J, the junction kept 0 bases outside the gene matches. Germline V gene lookup returns CDR1 MNHNS and CDR2 SASEGT. The CDR3 sequence is 14 residues long. TCRdb reanalysed the 5' RACE reads using MiXCR and keeps one entry per CDR3 protein. The repertoire consists of under 350,000 distinct CDR3 sequences, with over 4% occurring once and the leading ten covering just under 25%. These data originate in a study of T cells after yellow fever vaccination. About the research overall: Those fractions that held only low numbers of cells were prepared using the SMART-Seq v4 Ultra Low Input RNA kit.

This chain connects TRBV6-1 to TRBJ2-1; 13 nucleotides line up with TRBD2. This receptor was taken from a young man who received the YFV17D yellow fever vaccine. Specimen: PBMCs, collected 5 days after the yellow fever booster vaccination. CDR3 sequence: CASSGTSGGNEQFF. CDR3 DNA sequence: TGTGCCAGCAGTGGGACTAGCGGGGGCAATGAGCAGTTCTTC.